The entry below describes one T cell receptor beta chain. The data derive from a study of metastatic and nonmetastatic thyroid tumors. Using MiXCR, TCRdb re-called clones from the PCR reads. Here the sample spans more than 65,000 clones, 14% being singletons. Every patient underwent thyroid surgery untreated. This CDR3 is built from 16 residues. With 2 bases removed from V and 0 bases from J, the gap between germline ends came to 11 bases. Germline V gene lookup returns CDR1 SGHAT and CDR2 FQNNGV. What was sequenced was blood. This clonotype originated in a male donor with papillary thyroid cancer or a benign thyroid nodule (not recorded which). Some clones in this sample may be carry-over from other donors' samples. The chain couples TRBV11-2 to TRBJ2-1, with D perhaps TRBD1 or TRBD2 (5 bases each). The CDR3 here is CASSLWVGRSYNEQFF. In nucleotides, the CDR3 is TGTGCCAGCAGCTTATGGGTGGGACGCTCCTACAATGAGCAGTTCTTC.